This T cell receptor beta chain was sequenced for a study of OX40 agonist ivuxolimab in advanced cancers. About the investigation overall: Ivuxolimab was a fully human IgG2 agonistic monoclonal antibody targeting the costimulatory receptor OX40 (CD134). Intravenous ivuxolimab was administered to patients every 2 weeks at six dose levels: 0.01, 0.1, 0.3, 1.5, 3 and 10 mg/kg. Among the approximately 54 dose-escalation patients, approximately 20 had hepatocellular carcinoma, approximately 15 melanoma, 9 renal cell carcinoma and 9 head and neck cancer. A male proportion of almost 85% and a mean age of approximately 58 years, ranging from about 20 to 79, were recorded for the dose-escalation cohort. Patients were allowed to have had prior anti-PD-1, anti-PD-L1 or anti-CTLA-4 therapy, and more than 35% of the dose-escalation patients had been treated with checkpoint inhibitors. Partial responses were achieved by three dose-escalation patients, of whom one had hepatocellular carcinoma and two had cutaneous melanoma. The point of sequencing TCRbeta in the periphery was to test whether ivuxolimab changed TCR sequence diversity and drove clonal T-cell expansion. The paper reports the monotherapy dose-escalation portion (N of about 56 patients) of the phase I ivuxolimab trial. Study-level results and caveats: The antigen specificity of the peripheral T cells that underwent clonal expansion was not determined. After ivuxolimab, more expanded clones were found on average in CD8+ T cells than in CD4+ T cells. Low levels of normalized T-cell clonal expansion were also seen in some patients who did not respond. Clonal expansion of both CD4+ and CD8+ blood T cells was observed from baseline to week 6 at doses 0.1 to 3.0 mg/kg. In partial responders in the 0.1-3.0 mg/kg groups, normalized peripheral clonal expansion was found to be among the lowest, especially among CD8+ T cells.

From cysteine to phenylalanine, the CDR3 is 17 amino acids long. The read is trimmed to its CDR3 DNA, 51 bases read in frame from base 1. CDR1 and CDR2 are read off the germline V gene as SGDLS and YYNGEE. V and J lose 2 bases and 6 bases, and a span of 24 bases separates them. Details on this clone: The clone's antigen remains unknown. Base quality data are lacking; no much larger clone is found one base away.

The trial excluded patients who had a history of autoimmune disease or who were on systemic immunosuppression. Peripheral blood for TCR sequencing was drawn from every dose cohort at baseline, at cycle 4 day 1 and at cycle 7 day 1. Samples came from an open-label, multicenter, first-in-human phase I dose-escalation trial of ivuxolimab. Adults with locally advanced or metastatic melanoma, renal cell carcinoma, hepatocellular carcinoma or head and neck squamous cell carcinoma were enrolled in the trial. Before TCR sequencing, CD4+ T cells and CD8+ T cells were sorted from peripheral blood as separate populations. Genomic DNA was extracted from sorted cells for sequencing of the TCRbeta CDR3 region. The immunoSEQ Assay was used for sequencing of TCRbeta CDR3 regions. TCRdb limited this immuneACCESS table to in-frame rearrangements with V and J called. A share of clones is missing; checked studies link under half to unresolved V genes, and the rest is unexplained. The sample records about 62,000 clones, 85% of which are singletons. 4% of the sample rests with the top ten.

This sample comprised CD4+ or CD8+ T cells sorted from blood, obtained in a trial of the OX40 agonist ivuxolimab. The sequence links TRBV9 to TRBJ2-7; the D segment is perhaps TRBD1 or TRBD2, each sharing 6 matched bases. This receptor was identified in an adult with an advanced solid tumor such as melanoma, head and neck, liver or kidney cancer. The CDR3 protein sequence reads: CASSVGGGLNSPGEQYF. The base sequence is TGTGCCAGCAGCGTCGGAGGGGGGCTCAACTCTCCTGGCGAGCAGTACTTC.